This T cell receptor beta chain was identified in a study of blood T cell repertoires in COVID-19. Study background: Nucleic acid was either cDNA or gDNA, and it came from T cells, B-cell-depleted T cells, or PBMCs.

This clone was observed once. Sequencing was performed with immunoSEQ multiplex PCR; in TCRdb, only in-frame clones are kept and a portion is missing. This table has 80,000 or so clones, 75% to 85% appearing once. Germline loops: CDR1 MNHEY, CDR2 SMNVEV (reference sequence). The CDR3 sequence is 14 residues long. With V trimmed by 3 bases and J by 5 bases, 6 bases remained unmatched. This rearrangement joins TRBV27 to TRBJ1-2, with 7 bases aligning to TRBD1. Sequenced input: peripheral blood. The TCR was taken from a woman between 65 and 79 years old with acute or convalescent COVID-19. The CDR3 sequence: CASSFDREAYGYTF. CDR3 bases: TGTGCCAGCAGTTTTGACAGGGAGGCGTATGGCTACACCTTC.